This T cell receptor (beta chain) was captured by sequencing in a study of cytomegalovirus exposure and HLA in healthy donors. Study details: The approximately 710 first-cohort repertoires and the 95 to 150 validation repertoires shared the same platform, a later analysis reported. Study results and caveats: Testing in vitro showed a few CMV-associated chains specific for CMV antigens. Across donors, most TCRs were seen rarely, yet some public ones were widespread.

Assay used: immunoSEQ multiplex PCR; TCRdb lists only in-frame clones, some missing. The table has 120,000 to 150,000 clones, around 85% seen once. CDR1 is SNHLY, CDR2 FYNNEI, per germline. Losses at the gene ends were 8 bases for V and 2 bases for J; bases not matched to a gene: 12. The CDR3 is made up of 15 amino acids. This clone was detected only a few times. What it binds is unknown. The chain recombines TRBV2 with TRBJ2-7; 7 nucleotides line up with TRBD1. The sequence was obtained from a man younger than 30 in good health and CMV-seronegative. The sequenced sample was PBMCs. CDR3 sequence: CASSDLRDSTYEQYF. The DNA of the CDR3 is TGTGCCAGCTCCGATTTGAGGGACAGTACCTACGAGCAGTACTTC.